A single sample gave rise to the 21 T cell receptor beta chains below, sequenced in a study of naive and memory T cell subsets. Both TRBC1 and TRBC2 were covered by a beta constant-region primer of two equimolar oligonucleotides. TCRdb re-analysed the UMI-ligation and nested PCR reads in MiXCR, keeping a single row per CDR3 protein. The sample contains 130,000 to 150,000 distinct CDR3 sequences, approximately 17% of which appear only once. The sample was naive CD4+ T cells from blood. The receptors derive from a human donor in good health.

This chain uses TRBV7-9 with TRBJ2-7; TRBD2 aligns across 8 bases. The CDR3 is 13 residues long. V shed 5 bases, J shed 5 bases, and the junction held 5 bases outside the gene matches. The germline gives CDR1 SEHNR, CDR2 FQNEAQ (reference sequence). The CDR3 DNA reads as TGTGCCAGCAGCGGGACTAGTACCCACGAGCAGTACTTC. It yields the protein CASSGTSTHEQYF.

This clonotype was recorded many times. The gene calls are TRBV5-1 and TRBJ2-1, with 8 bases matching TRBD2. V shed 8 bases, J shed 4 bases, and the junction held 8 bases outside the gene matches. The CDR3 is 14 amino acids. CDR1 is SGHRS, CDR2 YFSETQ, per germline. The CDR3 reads CASSTSGLYNEQFF. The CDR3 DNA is TGCGCCAGTTCTACTAGCGGTTTATACAATGAGCAGTTCTTC.

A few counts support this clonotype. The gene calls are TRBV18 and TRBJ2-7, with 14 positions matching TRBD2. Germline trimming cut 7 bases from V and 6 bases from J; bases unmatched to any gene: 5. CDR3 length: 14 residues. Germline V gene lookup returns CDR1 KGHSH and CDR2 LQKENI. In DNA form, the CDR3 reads TGTGCCAGCTTCACTGGACTAGCGGGAGGCGAGCAGTACTTC. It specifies CASFTGLAGGEQYF.

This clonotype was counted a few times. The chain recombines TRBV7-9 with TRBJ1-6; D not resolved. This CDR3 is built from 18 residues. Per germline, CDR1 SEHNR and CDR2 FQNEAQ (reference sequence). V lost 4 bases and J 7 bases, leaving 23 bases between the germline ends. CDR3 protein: CASSSGWEELARNSPLHF. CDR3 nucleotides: TGTGCCAGCAGCTCCGGTTGGGAGGAGCTCGCGAGGAATTCACCCCTCCACTTT.

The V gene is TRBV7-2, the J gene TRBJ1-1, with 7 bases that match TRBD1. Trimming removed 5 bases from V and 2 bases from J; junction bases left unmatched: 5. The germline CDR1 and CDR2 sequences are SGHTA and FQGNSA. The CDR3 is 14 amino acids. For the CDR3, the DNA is TGTGCCAGCAGCCCGGGACAGATTAACACTGAAGCTTTCTTT. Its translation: CASSPGQINTEAFF.

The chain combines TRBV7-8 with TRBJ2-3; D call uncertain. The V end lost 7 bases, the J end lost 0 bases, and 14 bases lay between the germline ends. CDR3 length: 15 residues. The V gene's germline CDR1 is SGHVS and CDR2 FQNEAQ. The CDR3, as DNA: TGTGCCAGCACCCTGGAGAGTGCTAGCACAGATACGCAGTATTTT. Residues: CASTLESASTDTQYF.

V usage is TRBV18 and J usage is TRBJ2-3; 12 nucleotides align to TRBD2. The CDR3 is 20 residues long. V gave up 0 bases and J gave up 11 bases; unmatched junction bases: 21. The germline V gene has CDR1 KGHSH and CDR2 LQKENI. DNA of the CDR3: TGTGCCAGCTCACCACCCCTGGGACCGGCCTTGACTAGCGGGAGAGGGGTGCAGTATTTT. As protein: CASSPPLGPALTSGRGVQYF.

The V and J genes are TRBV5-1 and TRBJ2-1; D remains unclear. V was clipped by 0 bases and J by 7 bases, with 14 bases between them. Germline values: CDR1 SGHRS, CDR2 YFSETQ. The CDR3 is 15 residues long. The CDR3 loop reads CASSLGPNMVNEQFF. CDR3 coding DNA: TGCGCCAGCAGCTTGGGCCCGAATATGGTGAATGAGCAGTTCTTC.

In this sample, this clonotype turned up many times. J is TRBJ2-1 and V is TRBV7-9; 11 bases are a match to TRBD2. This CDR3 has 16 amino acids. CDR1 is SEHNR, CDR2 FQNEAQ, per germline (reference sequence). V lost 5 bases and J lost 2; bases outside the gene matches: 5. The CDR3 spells CASSPYSGRAYNEQFF. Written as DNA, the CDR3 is TGTGCCAGCAGCCCGTATAGCGGGAGGGCCTACAATGAGCAGTTCTTC. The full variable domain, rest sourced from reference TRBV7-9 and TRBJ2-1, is DTGVSQNPRHKITKRGQNVTFRCDPISEHNRLYWYRQTLGQGPEFLTYFQNEAQLEKSRLLSDRFSAERPKGSFSTLEIQRTEQGDSAMYLCASSPYSGRAYNEQFFGPGTRLTVL.

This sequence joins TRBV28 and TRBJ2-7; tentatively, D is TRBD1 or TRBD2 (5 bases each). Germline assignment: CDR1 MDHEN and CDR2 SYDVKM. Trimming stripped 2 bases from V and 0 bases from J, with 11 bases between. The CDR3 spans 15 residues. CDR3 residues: CASSLIGTGSYEQYF. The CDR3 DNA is TGTGCCAGCAGTTTAATTGGGACGGGCTCCTACGAGCAGTACTTC. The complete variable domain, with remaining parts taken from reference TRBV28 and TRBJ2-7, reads DVKVTQSSRYLVKRTGEKVFLECVQDMDHENMFWYRQDPGLGLRLIYFSYDVKMKEKGDIPEGYSVSREKKERFSLILESASTNQTSMYLCASSLIGTGSYEQYFGPGTRLTVT.

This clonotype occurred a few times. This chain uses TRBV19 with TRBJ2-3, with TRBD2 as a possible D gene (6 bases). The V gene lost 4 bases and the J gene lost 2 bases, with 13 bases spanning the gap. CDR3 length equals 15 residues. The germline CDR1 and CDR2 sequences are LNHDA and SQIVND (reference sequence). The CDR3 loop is CASSTPGEATDTQYF. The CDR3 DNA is TGTGCCAGTAGTACCCCGGGGGAGGCCACAGATACGCAGTATTTT.

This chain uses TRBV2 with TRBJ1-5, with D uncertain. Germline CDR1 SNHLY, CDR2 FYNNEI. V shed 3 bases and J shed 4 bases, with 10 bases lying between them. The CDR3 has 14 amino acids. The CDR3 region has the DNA TGTGCCAGCAGTGACCGCGGGGAGAATCAGCCCCAGCATTTT. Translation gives CASSDRGENQPQHF.

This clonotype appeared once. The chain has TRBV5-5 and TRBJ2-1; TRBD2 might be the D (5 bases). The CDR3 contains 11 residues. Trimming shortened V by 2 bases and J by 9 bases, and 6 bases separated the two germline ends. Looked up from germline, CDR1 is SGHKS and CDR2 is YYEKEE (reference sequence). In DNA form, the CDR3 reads TGTGCCAGCAGCTTCGAGGGTGAGCAGTTCTTC. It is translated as CASSFEGEQFF.

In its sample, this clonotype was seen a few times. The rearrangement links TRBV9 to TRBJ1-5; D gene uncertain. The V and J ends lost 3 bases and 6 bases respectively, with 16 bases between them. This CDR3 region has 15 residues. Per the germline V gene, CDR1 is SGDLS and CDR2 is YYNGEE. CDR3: CASSAGVTGGQPQHF. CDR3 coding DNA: TGTGCCAGCAGCGCCGGGGTTACGGGCGGTCAGCCCCAGCATTTT.

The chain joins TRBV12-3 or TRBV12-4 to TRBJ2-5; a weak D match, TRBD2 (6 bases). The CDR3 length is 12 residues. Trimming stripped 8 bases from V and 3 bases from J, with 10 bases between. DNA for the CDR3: TGTGCCAGCTCCACGGGGGAAGAGACCCAGTACTTC. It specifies CASSTGEETQYF.

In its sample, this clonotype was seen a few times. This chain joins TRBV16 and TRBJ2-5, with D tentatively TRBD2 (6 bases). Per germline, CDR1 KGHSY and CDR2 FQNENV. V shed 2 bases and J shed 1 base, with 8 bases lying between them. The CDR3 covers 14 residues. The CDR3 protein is CASSQRRGQETQYF. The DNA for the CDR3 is TGTGCCAGCAGCCAACGGAGGGGCCAAGAGACCCAGTACTTC.

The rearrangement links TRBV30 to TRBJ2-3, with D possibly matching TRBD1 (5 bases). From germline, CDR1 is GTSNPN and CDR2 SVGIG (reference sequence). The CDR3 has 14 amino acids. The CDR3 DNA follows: TGTGCAGAATCACAGGACCGCCACACAGATACGCAGTATTTT. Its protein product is CAESQDRHTDTQYF.

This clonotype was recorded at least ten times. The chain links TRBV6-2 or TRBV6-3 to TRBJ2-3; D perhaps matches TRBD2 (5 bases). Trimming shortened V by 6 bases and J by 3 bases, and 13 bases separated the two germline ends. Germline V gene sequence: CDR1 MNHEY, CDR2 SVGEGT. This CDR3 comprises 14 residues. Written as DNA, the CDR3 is TGTGCCAGCAGCGGGATGAAAGTAACAGATACGCAGTATTTT. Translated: CASSGMKVTDTQYF.

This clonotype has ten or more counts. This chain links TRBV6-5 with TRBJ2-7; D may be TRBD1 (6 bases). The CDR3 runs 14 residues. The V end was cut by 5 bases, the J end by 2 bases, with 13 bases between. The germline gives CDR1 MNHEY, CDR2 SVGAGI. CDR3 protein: CASSRGGHTYEQYF. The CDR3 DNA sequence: TGTGCCAGCAGTCGTGGGGGCCACACCTACGAGCAGTACTTC.

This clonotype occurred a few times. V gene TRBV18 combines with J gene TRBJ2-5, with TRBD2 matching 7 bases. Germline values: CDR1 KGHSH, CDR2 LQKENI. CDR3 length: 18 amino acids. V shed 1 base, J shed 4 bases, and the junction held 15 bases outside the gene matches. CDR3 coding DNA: TGTGCCAGCTCACCACGAGAGCTGCGGGAGATCCTCCGAGAGACCCAGTACTTC. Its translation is CASSPRELREILRETQYF. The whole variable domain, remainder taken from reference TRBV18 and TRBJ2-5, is NAGVMQNPRHLVRRRGQEARLRCSPMKGHSHVYWYRQLPEEGLKFMVYLQKENIIDESGMPKERFSAEFPKEGPSILRIQQVVRGDSAAYFCASSPRELREILRETQYFGPGTRLLVL.

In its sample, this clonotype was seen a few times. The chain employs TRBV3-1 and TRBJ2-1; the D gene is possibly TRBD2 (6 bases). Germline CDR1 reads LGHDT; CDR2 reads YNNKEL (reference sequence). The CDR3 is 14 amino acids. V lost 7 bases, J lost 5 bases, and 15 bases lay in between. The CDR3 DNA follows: TGTGCCAGCACCCAGCGGGCTCGGCACAATGAGCAGTTCTTC. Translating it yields CASTQRARHNEQFF.